This TCR beta chain is from a study of blood T cell repertoires in COVID-19. As for the study in general: Samples taken during acute and convalescent COVID-19 were collected in the United States, Italy and Spain. Nucleic acid was either cDNA or gDNA, and it came from T cells, B-cell-depleted T cells, or PBMCs.

Methods used by the authors: Nucleated cell counts were estimated from reference gene primer amplification. Measured with immunoSEQ multiplex PCR; TCRdb has only the in-frame clones, and not every one. From that table come the V and J calls and clone size; the DNA was used to work out D and trimming. The sample lists 240,000 or so clones, approximately 84% occurring once. Germline V gene data show CDR1 as MDHEN and CDR2 as SYDVKM. The CDR3 contains 15 residues. The V segment lost 3 bases and the J segment 3 bases; nucleotides outside the gene matches: 4. The rearrangement joins TRBV28 to TRBJ2-3; 9 bases align to TRBD2. The receptor comes from a woman of 80 years or more with acute or convalescent COVID-19. Sequenced: peripheral blood. In DNA, the CDR3 is TGTGCCAGCAGTTTCGTGGCGGGGGGGACAGATACGCAGTATTTT. Encoded protein: CASSFVAGGTDTQYF.